The rows below give T cell receptor beta chains drawn from one sample of a study of T cells in Graves' hyperthyroidism and ophthalmopathy. MiXCR, applied by TCRdb to the multiplex PCR reads, yields one record per CDR3 protein. The sample shows some 510,000 distinct CDR3 sequences, around 21% of them seen only once. The sample taken for sequencing was blood. These receptors all come from a young man with Graves' hyperthyroidism. CDR3s include the opening cysteine and the closing phenylalanine or tryptophan. The D gene is left open where the match is weak. Size is stated for part of the rows, as once, few or many counts, or as a class when the clone is expanded.

J gene | V gene | clone size | CDR3 length | D gene | CDR3 DNA | CDR3 protein
TRBJ1-2 | TRBV20-1 | many | 14 | - | TGCAGTGCTAGAGACCCAGGAGCGGTCTGTGGCTACACCTTC | CSARDPGAVCGYTF
TRBJ2-7 | TRBV9 | many | 16 | - | TGTGCCAGCAGCGTAGATGTAGGGGCACAAATCTACGAGCAGTACTTC | CASSVDVGAQIYEQYF
TRBJ1-1 | TRBV6-1 | many | 13 | - | TGTGCCAGCAGCCAGACAGGGAACACTGAAGCTTTCTTT | CASSQTGNTEAFF
TRBJ2-7 | TRBV20-1 | many | 15 | TRBD1 | TGCAGTGCTAGAAGGCCGGGGACAGGGTCAGGAGAGCAGTACTTC | CSARRPGTGSGEQYF
TRBJ1-2 | TRBV28 | many | 13 | - | TGTGCCATTACACCCAGGGGTTCTGGTGACTACACCTTC | CAITPRGSGDYTF
TRBJ1-2 | TRBV11-2 | - | 19 | - | TGTGCCAGCAGCCCCCAAGTGATTGGAATCGGGGCTCGGGACTATGGCTACACCTTC | CASSPQVIGIGARDYGYTF
TRBJ2-7 | TRBV6-2/TRBV6-3 | many | 14 | TRBD1 | TGTGCCAGCAGGTGGGACAGGGTAATCGACGAGCAGTACTTC | CASRWDRVIDEQYF
TRBJ1-5 | TRBV5-5 | - | 15 | - | TGTGCCAGCAGCTTACAGGCCTTTAGCAATCATCCCCAGCATTTT | CASSLQAFSNHPQHF
TRBJ1-3 | TRBV28 | many | 15 | TRBD1 | TGTGCCAGCAGTCCCAGGACAGGGCCCGGAAACACCATATATTTT | CASSPRTGPGNTIYF
TRBJ2-7 | TRBV7-9 | - | 14 | TRBD1 | TGTGCCAGCAGCCCGCGGACAGGGTTCGTCGAGCAGTACTTC | CASSPRTGFVEQYF
TRBJ2-7 | TRBV6-2/TRBV6-3 | many | 13 | - | TGTGCCAGCAGTTACACATCCTACAACGAGCAGTACTTC | CASSYTSYNEQYF